Below are 25 T cell receptor beta chains sequenced from a single sample in a study of T-cell reconstitution after alpha-beta-depleted transplantation in children. The library targeted TCRbeta and was prepared with unique molecular identifiers. TCRdb reanalysed the PCR reads using MiXCR and keeps one entry per CDR3 protein. The sample carries nearly 550,000 distinct CDR3 sequences, approximately 20% recorded once. Material: PBMCs from the stem cell graft donor, obtained from the stem cell graft. These TCRs come from a human donor who donated a stem cell graft to a child with acute lymphoblastic leukemia.

The chain couples TRBV20-1 to TRBJ2-7; 14 positions agree with TRBD2. This CDR3 has 16 amino acids. Germline values: CDR1 DFQATT, CDR2 SNEGSKA (reference sequence). Germline trimming cut 5 bases from V and 0 bases from J; bases unmatched to any gene: 6. The CDR3 here is CSASRLAGGPSYEQYF. The CDR3 DNA follows: TGCAGTGCTTCGAGACTAGCGGGAGGGCCCTCCTACGAGCAGTACTTC.

This clonotype was seen a handful of times. The V gene is TRBV4-2, the J gene TRBJ2-5, with D perhaps TRBD1 (6 bases). Germline V lookup: CDR1 LGHNA, CDR2 YNFKEQ. Trimming took off 0 bases at V and 5 bases at J, with 13 bases between the two ends. This CDR3 is built from 15 residues. CDR3 region: CASSQDLGARETQYF. CDR3 bases: TGTGCCAGCAGCCAAGATTTGGGGGCCAGGGAGACCCAGTACTTC.

This clonotype was observed a handful of times. An end of the junction does not agree with germline; a read error may underlie this. V and J are TRBV11-2 and TRBJ2-1, with 7 bases that match TRBD2. The CDR3 contains 14 residues. Germline CDR1 and CDR2: SGHAT and FQNNGV. CDR3 DNA: TGTGCCAGCAGATTAGGGACTAAGTACAATGAGCAGTTCTTC. It encodes CASRLGTKYNEQFF. The full variable domain, rest sourced from reference TRBV11-2 and TRBJ2-1, is EAGVAQSPRYKIIEKRQSVAFWCNPISGHATLYWYQQILGQGPKLLIQFQNNGVVDDSQLPKDRFSAERLKGVDSTLKIQPAKLEDSAVYLCASRLGTKYNEQFFGPGTRLTVL.

This rearrangement joins TRBV20-1 to TRBJ2-3, with 7 bases fitting TRBD1. CDR1 and CDR2 (germline): DFQATT, SNEGSKA (reference sequence). The CDR3 has 15 amino acids. J lost 1 base, V lost 5 bases, and 9 bases had no gene match. CDR3 sequence reads: CSAFNDRARTDTQYF. DNA for the CDR3: TGCAGTGCTTTCAACGACAGGGCCCGCACAGATACGCAGTATTTT.

This clonotype was found a few times. The chain employs TRBV7-9 and TRBJ2-5; no clear D. Germline CDR1 and CDR2: SEHNR and FQNEAQ (reference sequence). Trimming left V 3 bases short and J 3 bases short, with 8 bases between. CDR3 length: 13 residues. CDR3 residues: CASSFYPEETQYF. CDR3 DNA: TGTGCCAGCAGCTTCTACCCCGAAGAGACCCAGTACTTC.

This clonotype was detected a few times. The chain carries TRBV5-1 and TRBJ2-7, with TRBD2 matching over 8 bases. CDR1 and CDR2 from the germline V gene are SGHRS and YFSETQ. The V gene end was trimmed by 0 bases and the J gene end by 3 bases; junction bases not matched to a gene: 5. The CDR3 has 15 residues. In DNA, the CDR3 is TGCGCCAGCAGCTTGGGGACTAGCCTCGTCTACGAGCAGTACTTC. This gives the protein CASSLGTSLVYEQYF.

This chain uses TRBV4-1 with TRBJ1-6; D not certain. V was clipped by 4 bases and J by 0 bases, with 7 bases between them. The CDR3 loop spans 15 amino acids. Germline V gene sequence: CDR1 MGHRA, CDR2 YSYEKL. The CDR3 bases are TGCGCCAGCAGCCGCCGGGGCTCCTATAATTCACCCCTCCACTTT. This codes for CASSRRGSYNSPLHF.

This clonotype turned up a few times. The genes are TRBV4-2 and TRBJ2-7, with 10 bases matching TRBD2. Germline CDR1 is LGHNA and CDR2 is YNFKEQ. The CDR3 runs to 16 residues. Losses at the gene ends were 0 bases for V and 1 base for J; bases not matched to a gene: 3. Here the CDR3 DNA reads TGTGCCAGCAGCCAAGAAGGGGGACTAGCGTCCTACGAGCAGTACTTC. Translating it yields CASSQEGGLASYEQYF.

V usage is TRBV5-1 and J usage is TRBJ2-1; 7 bases line up with TRBD1. Germline values: CDR1 SGHRS, CDR2 YFSETQ. CDR3 length: 14 residues. Losses at the gene ends were 3 bases for V and 5 bases for J; bases not matched to a gene: 5. The CDR3 nucleotides are TGCGCCAGCAGCTGGGGACAGACGAACAATGAGCAGTTCTTC. Translation gives CASSWGQTNNEQFF.

This clonotype was found a few times. The CDR3 DNA is TGTGCCAGCAGCGAGCGTACCGGGACTCTTAACACCGGGGAGCTGTTTTTT. Protein product: CASSERTGTLNTGELFF. The J gene is TRBJ2-2, the V gene TRBV9, with D perhaps TRBD2 (6 bases). CDR1 is SGDLS and CDR2 is YYNGEE in the germline V gene. The CDR3 contains 17 residues. V was shortened by 3 bases and J by 2 bases, with 17 bases between the two germline ends.

The chain has TRBV5-1 and TRBJ2-7; 8 bases map to TRBD2. V was clipped by 4 bases and J by 6 bases; unmatched bases: 9. The germline V gene has CDR1 SGHRS and CDR2 YFSETQ. This CDR3 comprises 14 residues. CDR3 nucleotide sequence: TGCGCCAGCAGCATTAGCGGGGACCCGTCCGAGCAGTACTTC. Protein: CASSISGDPSEQYF.

This sequence joins TRBV7-9 and TRBJ1-1; no definite D call. The germline gives CDR1 SEHNR, CDR2 FQNEAQ (reference sequence). This CDR3 has 14 amino acids. Trimming took off 4 bases at V and 7 bases at J, with 16 bases between the two ends. The CDR3 reads CASSSDILGVEAFF. The CDR3 DNA follows: TGTGCCAGCAGCTCTGACATCCTTGGGGTTGAAGCTTTCTTT.

This chain links TRBV27 with TRBJ2-7, with TRBD1 matching over 8 bases. Germline V gene sequence: CDR1 MNHEY, CDR2 SMNVEV (reference sequence). The CDR3 totals 16 residues. V lost 5 bases, J lost 6 bases, and 15 bases stayed unmatched. In DNA form, the CDR3 reads TGTGCCAGCAGTCCATTTTACGACAGGGGAGCGAGCGAGCAGTACTTC. Translation gives CASSPFYDRGASEQYF.

The CDR3 DNA reads TGTGCCAGCAATTTCGGGACAGCGGGAACCGGGGAGCTGTTTTTT. Translation: CASNFGTAGTGELFF. The rearrangement links TRBV28 to TRBJ2-2; perhaps D is TRBD1 or TRBD2 (7 bases each). Germline loops: CDR1 MDHEN, CDR2 SYDVKM. The V end was cut by 7 bases, the J end by 5 bases, with 17 bases between. The CDR3 length is 15 residues.

This clonotype was seen a handful of times. The chain's CDR3 is CASRRLGVRGTEAFF. DNA of the CDR3: TGCGCCAGCAGACGCCTGGGGGTAAGAGGCACTGAAGCTTTCTTT. This chain joins TRBV5-1 and TRBJ1-1; TRBD1 is a possible D gene (5 bases). In germline, CDR1 is SGHRS, CDR2 YFSETQ. The ends were cut back, 5 bases at V and 4 bases at J, with 18 bases in the middle. CDR3 size: 15 residues.

CDR3 in DNA: TGTGCCAGCAGTCAAAAATGGACTAGCGGGAGTTCGGCCCACTACGAGCAGTACTTC. Translated: CASSQKWTSGSSAHYEQYF. The V gene is TRBV11-2, the J gene TRBJ2-7; 13 bases are a match to TRBD2. With 6 bases clipped from V and 3 bases from J, the junction kept 17 bases outside the gene matches. CDR3 length: 19 residues. The germline gives CDR1 SGHAT, CDR2 FQNNGV.

This clonotype came up a few times. The chain employs TRBV3-1 and TRBJ1-5; D is unresolved. Germline values: CDR1 LGHDT, CDR2 YNNKEL (reference sequence). Trimming shortened V by 3 bases and J by 3 bases, and 12 bases separated the two germline ends. The CDR3 covers 15 residues. This CDR3 reads CASSQSMGDNQPQHF. Written as DNA, the CDR3 is TGTGCCAGCAGCCAGTCAATGGGTGACAATCAGCCCCAGCATTTT.

This clonotype was seen more than once but under ten times. The V and J genes are TRBV5-1 and TRBJ2-5; the match to TRBD1 covers 7 bases. Germline V gene sequence: CDR1 SGHRS, CDR2 YFSETQ. The length of the CDR3 is 14 residues. The V gene end was trimmed by 4 bases and the J gene end by 3 bases; junction bases not matched to a gene: 6. CDR3 loop: CASSISTGKETQYF. Written as DNA, the CDR3 is TGCGCCAGCAGCATATCGACAGGGAAAGAGACCCAGTACTTC.

This chain connects TRBV3-1 to TRBJ2-2; 7 bases map to TRBD2. Unmatched junction bases numbered 19, after V lost 5 bases and J lost 4 bases. The CDR3 is 19 amino acids. Germline-derived CDR1 and CDR2 are LGHDT and YNNKEL (reference sequence). CDR3 DNA sequence: TGTGCCAGCAGCACGGTCGCGCCGGGGACTTGGGGGGGCACCGGGGAGCTGTTTTTT. It is translated as CASSTVAPGTWGGTGELFF.

This clonotype was picked up one time. The CDR3 loop reads CASSIPDRGSNQPQHF. DNA of the CDR3: TGTGCCAGTAGTATCCCGGACAGGGGAAGCAATCAGCCCCAGCATTTT. This sequence joins TRBV19 and TRBJ1-5; 9 nucleotides align to TRBD1. Germline CDR1 is LNHDA and CDR2 is SQIVND (reference sequence). J gave up 1 base and V 3 bases, and 4 bases lay outside the gene matches. The CDR3 contains 16 residues.

The chain recombines TRBV5-4 with TRBJ2-7, with no clear D. This CDR3 comprises 16 residues. Germline V gives CDR1 SGHNT, CDR2 YYREEE (reference sequence). V was cut by 1 base and J by 2 bases, with 16 bases left in between. CDR3 sequence (DNA): TGTGCCAGCAGCTTGATTATGAGTCGACGGGCCTACGAGCAGTACTTC. The encoded protein is CASSLIMSRRAYEQYF.

This chain connects TRBV12-3 or TRBV12-4 to TRBJ1-1; D is possibly TRBD1 (5 bases). The CDR3 extends over 18 amino acids. Trimming cost V 4 bases and J 4 bases, with 25 bases left between them. The CDR3 DNA reads as TGTGCCAGCAGTTCCCCCCGCTGGGGCGGGAGGATTGGCACTGAAGCTTTCTTT. Amino acid sequence: CASSSPRWGGRIGTEAFF.

This clonotype was detected only a few times. The genes are TRBV29-1 and TRBJ1-2, with 7 bases fitting TRBD1. The V and J ends lost 6 bases and 3 bases, in that order; junction bases with no gene match: 4. The CDR3 extends over 12 amino acids. Per the germline V gene, CDR1 is SQVTM and CDR2 is ANQGSEA. The CDR3 loop reads CSVATGYYGYTF. The CDR3 DNA reads TGCAGCGTGGCGACAGGGTACTATGGCTACACCTTC.

This clonotype came up once. This chain connects TRBV2 to TRBJ2-7; D may be TRBD2 (6 bases). V was clipped by 9 bases and J by 3 bases, with 15 bases between them. CDR1 is SNHLY and CDR2 is FYNNEI in the germline V gene. This CDR3 comprises 13 residues. This CDR3 reads CASSRDSRYEQYF. As DNA, the CDR3 is TGTGCCAGTAGCCGGGACTCCCGCTACGAGCAGTACTTC.

The chain uses TRBV3-1 and TRBJ2-3; no clear D gene. The V and J ends lost 1 base and 7 bases respectively, with 15 bases between them. The germline gives CDR1 LGHDT, CDR2 YNNKEL (reference sequence). CDR3 size: 15 residues. The CDR3 nucleotides read TGTGCCAGCAGCCAAGCTAGGGCAGCGTTCAATACGCAGTATTTT. Translation gives CASSQARAAFNTQYF.